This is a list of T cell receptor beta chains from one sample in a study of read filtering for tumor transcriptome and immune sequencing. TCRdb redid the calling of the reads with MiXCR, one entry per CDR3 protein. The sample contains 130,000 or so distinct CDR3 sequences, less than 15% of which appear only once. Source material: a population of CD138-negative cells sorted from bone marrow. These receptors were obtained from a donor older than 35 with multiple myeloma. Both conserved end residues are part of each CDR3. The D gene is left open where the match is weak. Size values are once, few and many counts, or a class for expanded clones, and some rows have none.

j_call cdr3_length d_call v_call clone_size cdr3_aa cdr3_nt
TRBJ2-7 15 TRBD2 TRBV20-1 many CSAYSVGEGAIEQYF TGCAGTGCTTACTCGGTTGGGGAGGGAGCGATCGAGCAGTACTTC
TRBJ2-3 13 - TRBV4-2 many CASSQTYTDTQYF TGTGCCAGCAGCCAAACTTACACAGATACGCAGTATTTT
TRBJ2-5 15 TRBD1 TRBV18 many CASSPLGTGKETQYF TGTGCCAGCTCACCATTGGGGACAGGGAAAGAGACCCAGTACTTC
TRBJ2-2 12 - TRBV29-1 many CSVEAPGGELFF TGCAGCGTTGAAGCCCCGGGCGGGGAGCTGTTTTTT
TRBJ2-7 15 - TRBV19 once CASSMAGRDRYEQYF TGTGCCAGTAGTATGGCGGGACGGGACCGCTACGAGCAGTACTTC
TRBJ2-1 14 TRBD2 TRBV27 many CASSLLAGGNEQFF TGTGCCAGCAGTTTACTAGCGGGAGGAAATGAGCAGTTCTTC
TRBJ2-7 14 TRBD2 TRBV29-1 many CSVPRSGSSYEQYF TGCAGCGTCCCCCGGAGCGGGAGCTCCTACGAGCAGTACTTC
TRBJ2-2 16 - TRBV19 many CASSIFGRGKTGELFF TGTGCCAGTAGTATATTCGGCAGGGGAAAAACCGGGGAGCTGTTTTTT
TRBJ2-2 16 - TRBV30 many CALSVGGQANTGELFF TGTGCCCTAAGCGTGGGGGGACAAGCGAACACCGGGGAGCTGTTTTTT
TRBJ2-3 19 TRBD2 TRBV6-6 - CASRPLLGGRTQSTDTQYF TGTGCCAGCAGACCCCTTCTAGGCGGGAGGACTCAATCCACAGATACGCAGTATTTT
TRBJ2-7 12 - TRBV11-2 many CASSRVTYEQYF TGTGCCAGCAGCCGAGTTACGTACGAACAGTACTTC
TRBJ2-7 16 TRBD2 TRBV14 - CTSSHGHAGVPHEQYF TGTACCAGCAGCCATGGTCACGCGGGAGTCCCCCACGAGCAGTACTTC
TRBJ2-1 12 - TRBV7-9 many CASSQTGNEQFF TGTGCCAGCAGCCAGACGGGCAATGAGCAGTTCTTC
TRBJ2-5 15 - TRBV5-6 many CASSSLWTHQETQYF TGTGCCAGCAGCTCATTATGGACTCACCAAGAGACCCAGTACTTC
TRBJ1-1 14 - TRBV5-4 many CASSFGGRIAEAFF TGTGCCAGCAGCTTTGGGGGAAGGATAGCTGAAGCTTTCTTT
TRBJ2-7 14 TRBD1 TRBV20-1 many CSARGGTGTYEQYF TGCAGTGCTAGAGGGGGGACAGGGACCTACGAGCAGTACTTC
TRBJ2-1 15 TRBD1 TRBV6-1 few CASRRGRAPGSEQFF TGTGCCAGCAGGAGGGGGCGGGCCCCTGGGAGTGAGCAGTTCTTC
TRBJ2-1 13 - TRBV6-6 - CASSYRLDNEQFF TGTGCCAGCAGTTACCGACTAGATAATGAGCAGTTCTTC
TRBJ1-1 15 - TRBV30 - CACRLQGRANTEAFF TGTGCCTGCCGACTCCAGGGGAGGGCGAACACTGAAGCTTTCTTT
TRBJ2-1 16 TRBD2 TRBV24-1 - CATSDSTSGRSDEQFF TGTGCCACCAGTGACTCAACTAGCGGGAGGTCCGATGAGCAGTTCTTC
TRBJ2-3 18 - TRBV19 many CASSTTDRPPLSTDTQYF TGTGCCAGTAGTACCACCGACAGGCCCCCACTTAGCACAGATACGCAGTATTTT
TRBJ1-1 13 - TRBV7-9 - CASTPKGYTEAFF TGTGCGAGCACCCCAAAAGGGTACACTGAAGCTTTCTTT
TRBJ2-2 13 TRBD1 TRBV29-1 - CSVEDRKDGELFF TGCAGCGTTGAGGACAGGAAAGACGGGGAGCTGTTTTTT
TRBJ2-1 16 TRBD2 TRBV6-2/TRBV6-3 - CASSPGTSGSGNEQFF TGTGCCAGCAGCCCCGGGACTAGCGGGAGTGGTAATGAGCAGTTCTTC
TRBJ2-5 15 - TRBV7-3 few CASSPGTLEQETQYF TGTGCCAGCAGCCCCGGGACGTTAGAACAAGAGACCCAGTACTTC
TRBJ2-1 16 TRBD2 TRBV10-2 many CASSESGGRAYNEQFF TGCGCCAGCAGTGAGTCTGGCGGGAGGGCCTACAATGAGCAGTTCTTC
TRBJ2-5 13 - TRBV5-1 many CASSSRIQETQYF TGCGCCAGCAGCTCGAGGATCCAAGAGACCCAGTACTTC
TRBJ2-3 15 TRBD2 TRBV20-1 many CSAKPSGDSTDTQYF TGCAGTGCTAAACCTAGCGGAGATAGCACAGATACGCAGTATTTT
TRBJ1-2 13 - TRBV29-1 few CSVEDPELDGYTF TGCAGCGTTGAAGATCCCGAGTTGGATGGCTACACCTTC
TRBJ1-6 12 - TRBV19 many CASQGLDSPLHF TGTGCCAGCCAGGGGCTAGATTCACCCCTCCACTTT
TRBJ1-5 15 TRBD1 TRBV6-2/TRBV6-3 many CASRDRGRGNQPQHF TGTGCCAGCAGGGACAGGGGGCGAGGCAATCAGCCCCAGCATTTT